Listed here are 20 T cell receptor beta chains from one sample, sequenced in a study of OX40 agonist ivuxolimab in advanced cancers. The table came from immunoSEQ multiplex PCR; TCRdb's copy has only in-frame clones and leaves some out. The sample includes around 72,000 clones, about 85% seen only once; the top ten take over 4%. Here the sequenced sample was CD4+ or CD8+ T cells sorted from blood, taken in a trial of the OX40 agonist ivuxolimab. Receptors originate from an adult with an advanced solid tumor such as melanoma, head and neck, liver or kidney cancer.

The chain has TRBV29-1 and TRBJ2-1; 13 bases fit TRBD2. Trimming took 7 bases from V and 6 from J; bases not matched to a gene: 6. Germline V gene sequence: CDR1 SQVTM, CDR2 ANQGSEA. CDR3 length: 14 amino acids. The CDR3 coding sequence is TGCAGCGCCGAAACTAGCGGGGGGGCCAATGAGCAGTTCTTC. Translated: CSAETSGGANEQFF.

The gene calls are TRBV2 and TRBJ1-1; no definite D call. V shed 8 bases and J shed 4 bases, with 14 bases lying between them. Germline CDR1 and CDR2: SNHLY and FYNNEI. The CDR3 runs to 13 residues. The CDR3: CASEKAVFTEAFF. The CDR3 DNA is TGTGCCAGCGAGAAGGCAGTTTTCACTGAAGCTTTCTTT.

This sequence joins TRBV27 and TRBJ1-1; weak D call: TRBD1 (5 bases). V shed 6 bases and J shed 0 bases, with 11 bases lying between them. The germline V gene has CDR1 MNHEY and CDR2 SMNVEV (reference sequence). This CDR3 has 14 residues. The CDR3 loop is CASRPQTVNTEAFF. The CDR3 DNA sequence: TGTGCCAGCAGGCCGCAGACAGTGAACACTGAAGCTTTCTTT.

This chain links TRBV4-3 with TRBJ2-3; 13 bases align to TRBD2. Germline CDR1 is LGHNA and CDR2 is YSLEER. This CDR3 has 18 residues. Trimming at V came to 4 bases and at J to 4 bases, leaving 11 bases not matched to a gene. As DNA, the CDR3 is TGCGCCAGCAGCCCGGGATGGACTAGCGGGAGCGCGCCAGATACGCAGTATTTT. Its translation is CASSPGWTSGSAPDTQYF.

The chain joins TRBV7-9 to TRBJ2-1; 8 bases match TRBD2. V dropped 7 bases and J dropped 2; count of bases not matched to a gene: 4. CDR1 and CDR2 (germline): SEHNR, FQNEAQ (reference sequence). The CDR3 extends over 14 amino acids. The CDR3 is CASNKLAAYNEQFF. Written as DNA, the CDR3 is TGTGCCAGCAACAAACTAGCGGCCTACAATGAGCAGTTCTTC.

This clone was counted a few times. CDR3 DNA sequence: TGTGCCACCAGCCGTCCCGGGTCGCTGAACACTGAAGCTTTCTTT. Translated, it gives CATSRPGSLNTEAFF. This sequence joins TRBV15 and TRBJ1-1; D remains ambiguous. Germline V CDR1 and CDR2: LNHNV, YYDKDF (reference sequence). V was trimmed by 5 bases and J by 0 bases, leaving 13 bases between them. The CDR3 consists of 15 residues.

The chain carries TRBV6-6 and TRBJ1-2; TRBD1 matches at 8 bases. The V gene end was trimmed by 10 bases and the J gene end by 7 bases; junction bases not matched to a gene: 11. This CDR3 contains 13 residues. Germline CDR1 MNHNY, CDR2 SVGAGI (reference sequence). CDR3 protein: CATTDREKGGYTF. DNA for the CDR3: TGTGCCACCACGGACAGGGAAAAGGGTGGCTACACCTTC.

The chain couples TRBV5-6 to TRBJ1-2, with 7 nucleotides matching TRBD1. The CDR3 length is 13 residues. The V gene end was trimmed by 5 bases and the J gene end by 5 bases; junction bases not matched to a gene: 6. Germline assignment: CDR1 SGHDT and CDR2 YYEEEE. The DNA of the CDR3 is TGTGCCAGCAGGGAGGGACAGACTTATGGCTACACCTTC. Residues: CASREGQTYGYTF.

This chain links TRBV7-3 with TRBJ2-1; TRBD2 aligns across 11 bases. The germline V gene encodes CDR1 SGHTA and CDR2 FQGTGA. This CDR3 is built from 15 residues. The V and J ends lost 4 bases and 5 bases, in that order; junction bases with no gene match: 4. As DNA, the CDR3 is TGTGCCAGCAGCTCACGACTAGCGGGGCACAATGAGCAGTTCTTC. This encodes CASSSRLAGHNEQFF.

The V call is TRBV11-2, the J call TRBJ2-5; tentatively, D is TRBD1 or TRBD2 (6 bases each). V lost 0 bases to trimming and J lost 5 bases, with 19 bases between them. The CDR3 length is 17 residues. The germline CDR1 and CDR2 sequences are SGHAT and FQNNGV. This CDR3 is CASSLDTNREAGETQYF. The CDR3 coding sequence is TGTGCCAGCAGCTTAGATACTAACAGGGAGGCAGGCGAGACCCAGTACTTC. Drawing the rest from reference TRBV11-2 and TRBJ2-5, the complete variable domain is EAGVAQSPRYKIIEKRQSVAFWCNPISGHATLYWYQQILGQGPKLLIQFQNNGVVDDSQLPKDRFSAERLKGVDSTLKIQPAKLEDSAVYLCASSLDTNREAGETQYFGPGTRLLVL.

V gene TRBV5-1 combines with J gene TRBJ2-7; 7 bases are a match to TRBD1. The CDR3 is 17 amino acids. Germline assignment: CDR1 SGHRS and CDR2 YFSETQ. V dropped 0 bases and J dropped 2; count of bases not matched to a gene: 11. The CDR3 is CASSLARVGTEAYEQYF. The CDR3 nucleotides are TGCGCCAGCAGCTTGGCCAGGGTAGGGACAGAAGCCTACGAGCAGTACTTC. The full variable domain, in which reference TRBV5-1 and TRBJ2-7 provide the parts outside the CDR3, is KAGVTQTPRYLIKTRGQQVTLSCSPISGHRSVSWYQQTPGQGLQFLFEYFSETQRNKGNFPGRFSGRQFSNSRSEMNVSTLELGDSALYLCASSLARVGTEAYEQYFGPGTRLTVT.

This clone came up a few times. The genes are TRBV5-5 and TRBJ1-1; D is perhaps TRBD1 (5 bases). This CDR3 has 15 amino acids. V was cut by 2 bases and J by 6 bases, with 17 bases left in between. CDR1 and CDR2 from the germline V gene are SGHKS and YYEKEE (reference sequence). The CDR3 is CASSLGTGVRAEAFF. The CDR3 nucleotides read TGTGCCAGCAGCTTAGGAACAGGAGTAAGGGCTGAAGCTTTCTTT.

The gene calls are TRBV7-2 and TRBJ2-5; D gene unclear. Germline loops: CDR1 SGHTA, CDR2 FQGNSA. Trimming left V 5 bases short and J 5 bases short, with 6 bases between. The CDR3 length is 11 residues. The CDR3 here is CASSPWETQYF. The CDR3 DNA sequence: TGTGCCAGCAGCCCGTGGGAGACCCAGTACTTC.

The chain uses TRBV7-3 and TRBJ2-7, with TRBD2 matching 8 bases. The germline CDR1 and CDR2 sequences are SGHTA and FQGTGA. The CDR3 consists of 15 residues. V gave up 2 bases and J gave up 2 bases; unmatched junction bases: 5. The CDR3 reads CASSLGGGKTYEQYF. DNA for the CDR3: TGTGCCAGCAGCTTAGGCGGGGGGAAAACCTACGAGCAGTACTTC.

The chain combines TRBV5-6 with TRBJ2-7; 10 positions match TRBD1. CDR1 is SGHDT and CDR2 is YYEEEE in the germline V gene. The CDR3 contains 15 residues. V lost 3 bases, J lost 4 bases, and 7 bases stayed unmatched. Here the CDR3 reads CASSSGAGQGYEQYF. In DNA form, the CDR3 reads TGTGCCAGCAGCTCGGGGGCGGGACAGGGGTACGAGCAGTACTTC.

The V call is TRBV5-6, the J call TRBJ2-7; D is unresolved. V was shortened by 2 bases and J by 2 bases, with 11 bases between the two germline ends. In germline, CDR1 is SGHDT, CDR2 YYEEEE. The CDR3 has 14 residues. DNA for the CDR3: TGTGCCAGCAGCTTTGAAGGGAACCCCTACGAGCAGTACTTC. Amino acid sequence: CASSFEGNPYEQYF. The full variable domain, in which reference TRBV5-6 and TRBJ2-7 provide the parts outside the CDR3, is DAGVTQSPTHLIKTRGQQVTLRCSPKSGHDTVSWYQQALGQGPQFIFQYYEEEERQRGNFPDRFSGHQFPNYSSELNVNALLLGDSALYLCASSFEGNPYEQYFGPGTRLTVT.

This clone is medium-sized by share. The J gene is TRBJ2-4, the V gene TRBV2, with TRBD1 identical over 8 bases. Germline CDR1 SNHLY, CDR2 FYNNEI. After removal of 8 bases from V and 11 bases from J, the junction contained 8 bases not matched to a gene. The CDR3 totals 12 residues. CDR3 in amino acids: CASGGEQGVQYF. CDR3 DNA: TGTGCCAGCGGTGGGGAACAGGGGGTTCAGTACTTC.

The chain has TRBV5-1 and TRBJ1-1, with no clear D. The CDR3 sequence is 13 residues long. Germline V gene sequence: CDR1 SGHRS, CDR2 YFSETQ. V was trimmed by 3 bases and J by 1 base, leaving 7 bases between them. The CDR3 DNA follows: TGCGCCAGCAGCTCGAGTGGGAACACTGAAGCTTTCTTT. This codes for CASSSSGNTEAFF. The variable domain in full, completed from reference TRBV5-1 and TRBJ1-1, reads KAGVTQTPRYLIKTRGQQVTLSCSPISGHRSVSWYQQTPGQGLQFLFEYFSETQRNKGNFPGRFSGRQFSNSRSEMNVSTLELGDSALYLCASSSSGNTEAFFGQGTRLTVV.

J is TRBJ2-3 and V is TRBV7-3; D gene unclear. From germline, CDR1 is SGHTA and CDR2 FQGTGA. The CDR3 has 13 residues. Trimming cost V 6 bases and J 2 bases, with 9 bases left between them. The chain's CDR3 is CASSQPNTDTQYF. In DNA form, the CDR3 reads TGTGCCAGCAGTCAGCCTAACACAGATACGCAGTATTTT.

The chain recombines TRBV19 with TRBJ1-5; 9 nucleotides match TRBD1. The CDR3 has 16 residues. Germline trimming cut 4 bases from V and 3 bases from J; bases unmatched to any gene: 7. Germline CDR1 is LNHDA and CDR2 is SQIVND (reference sequence). The CDR3 nucleotides are TGTGCCAGTAGTAACCGGGGACAGGGTAACAATCAGCCCCAGCATTTT. This encodes CASSNRGQGNNQPQHF.